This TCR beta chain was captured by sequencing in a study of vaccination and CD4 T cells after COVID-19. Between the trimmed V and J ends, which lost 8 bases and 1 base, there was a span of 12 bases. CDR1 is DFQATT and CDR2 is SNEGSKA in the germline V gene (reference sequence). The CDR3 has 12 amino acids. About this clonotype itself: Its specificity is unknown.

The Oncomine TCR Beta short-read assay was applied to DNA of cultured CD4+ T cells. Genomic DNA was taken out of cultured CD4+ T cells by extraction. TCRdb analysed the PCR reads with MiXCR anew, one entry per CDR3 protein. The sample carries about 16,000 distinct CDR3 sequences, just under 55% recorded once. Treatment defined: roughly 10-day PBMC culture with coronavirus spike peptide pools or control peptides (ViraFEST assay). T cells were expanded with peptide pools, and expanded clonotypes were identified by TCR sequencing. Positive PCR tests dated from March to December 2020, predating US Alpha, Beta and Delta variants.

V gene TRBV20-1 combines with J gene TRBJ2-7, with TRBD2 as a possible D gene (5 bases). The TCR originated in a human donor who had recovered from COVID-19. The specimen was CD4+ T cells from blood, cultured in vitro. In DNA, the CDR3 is TGCAGTCCCCGGACTCCTTCCTACGAGCAGTACTTC. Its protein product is CSPRTPSYEQYF.